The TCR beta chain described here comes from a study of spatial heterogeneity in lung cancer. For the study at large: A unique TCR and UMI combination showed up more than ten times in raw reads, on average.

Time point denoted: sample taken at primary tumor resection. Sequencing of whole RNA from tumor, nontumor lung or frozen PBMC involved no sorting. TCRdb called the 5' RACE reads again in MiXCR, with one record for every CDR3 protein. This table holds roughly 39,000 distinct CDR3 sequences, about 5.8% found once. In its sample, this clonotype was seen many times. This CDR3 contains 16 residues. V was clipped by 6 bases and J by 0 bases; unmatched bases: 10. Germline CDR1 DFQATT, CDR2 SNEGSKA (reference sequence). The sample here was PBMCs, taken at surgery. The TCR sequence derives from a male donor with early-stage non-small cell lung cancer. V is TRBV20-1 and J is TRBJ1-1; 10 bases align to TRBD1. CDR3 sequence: CSAEPGQGPMNTEAFF. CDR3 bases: TGCAGTGCCGAACCGGGACAGGGGCCAATGAACACTGAAGCTTTCTTT.